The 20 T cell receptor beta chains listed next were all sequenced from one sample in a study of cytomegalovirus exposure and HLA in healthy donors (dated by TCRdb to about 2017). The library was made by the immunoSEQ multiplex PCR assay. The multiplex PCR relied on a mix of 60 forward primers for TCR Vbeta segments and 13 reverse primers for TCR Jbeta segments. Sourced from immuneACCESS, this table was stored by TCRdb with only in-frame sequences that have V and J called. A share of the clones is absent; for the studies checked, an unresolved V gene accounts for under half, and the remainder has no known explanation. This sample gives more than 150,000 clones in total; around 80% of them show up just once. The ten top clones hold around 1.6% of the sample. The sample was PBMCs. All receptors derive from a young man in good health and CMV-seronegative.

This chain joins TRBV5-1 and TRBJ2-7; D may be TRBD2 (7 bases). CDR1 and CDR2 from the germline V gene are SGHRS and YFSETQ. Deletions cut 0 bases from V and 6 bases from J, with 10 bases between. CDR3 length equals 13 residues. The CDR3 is CASSLAGGREQYF. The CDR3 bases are TGCGCCAGCAGCTTGGCCGGGGGGCGCGAGCAGTACTTC.

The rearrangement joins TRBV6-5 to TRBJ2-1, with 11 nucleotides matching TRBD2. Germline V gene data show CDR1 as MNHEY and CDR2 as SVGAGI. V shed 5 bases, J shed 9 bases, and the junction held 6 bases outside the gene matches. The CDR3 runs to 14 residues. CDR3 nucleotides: TGTGCCAGCAGTCGCACTAGCGGGAGATCTGAGCAGTTCTTC. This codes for CASSRTSGRSEQFF.

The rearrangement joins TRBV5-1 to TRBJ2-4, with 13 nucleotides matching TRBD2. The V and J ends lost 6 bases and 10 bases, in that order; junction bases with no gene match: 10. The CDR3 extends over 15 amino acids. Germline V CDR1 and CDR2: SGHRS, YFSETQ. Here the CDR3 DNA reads TGCGCCAGCAAGCCGGGACTAGCGGGAATCGAAATTCAGTACTTC. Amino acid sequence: CASKPGLAGIEIQYF.

The CDR3: CASSAVAGSTDTQYF. CDR3 DNA: TGTGCCAGCAGCGCCGTAGCGGGGAGCACAGATACGCAGTATTTT. The chain couples TRBV9 to TRBJ2-3, with 8 bases identical to TRBD2. This CDR3 comprises 15 residues. CDR1 and CDR2 from the germline V gene are SGDLS and YYNGEE. Unmatched junction bases numbered 3, after V lost 3 bases and J lost 0 bases.

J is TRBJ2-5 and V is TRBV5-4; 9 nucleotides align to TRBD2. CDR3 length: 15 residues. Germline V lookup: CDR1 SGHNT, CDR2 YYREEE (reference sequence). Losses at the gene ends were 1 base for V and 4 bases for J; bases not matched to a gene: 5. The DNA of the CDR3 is TGTGCCAGCAGCTTGTGGGTAGCGGGGGTAGAGACCCAGTACTTC. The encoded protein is CASSLWVAGVETQYF.

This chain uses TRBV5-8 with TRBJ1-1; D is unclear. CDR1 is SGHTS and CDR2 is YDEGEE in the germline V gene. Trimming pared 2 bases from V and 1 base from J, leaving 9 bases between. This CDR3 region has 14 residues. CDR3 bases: TGTGCCAGCAGCTTTGGTGGAGCGAACACTGAAGCTTTCTTT. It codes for CASSFGGANTEAFF.

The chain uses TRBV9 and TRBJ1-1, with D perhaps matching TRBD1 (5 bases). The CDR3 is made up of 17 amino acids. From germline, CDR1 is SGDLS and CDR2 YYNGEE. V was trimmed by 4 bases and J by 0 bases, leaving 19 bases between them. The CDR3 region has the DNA TGTGCCAGCAGCTCTCGGGGGGGTCGGCCTATGAACACTGAAGCTTTCTTT. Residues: CASSSRGGRPMNTEAFF.

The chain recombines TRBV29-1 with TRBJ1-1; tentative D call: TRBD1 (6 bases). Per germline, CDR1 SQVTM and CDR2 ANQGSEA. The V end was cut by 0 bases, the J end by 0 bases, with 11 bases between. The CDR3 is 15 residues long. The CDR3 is CSVEEPGAMNTEAFF. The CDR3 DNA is TGCAGCGTTGAAGAACCAGGGGCTATGAACACTGAAGCTTTCTTT.

The CDR3 region has the DNA TGTGCCAGCAGGGCCGGGGCAGGGGCGCCCGGGGAGCTGTTTTTT. It codes for CASRAGAGAPGELFF. This chain connects TRBV27 to TRBJ2-2; D is possibly TRBD1 (6 bases). The V end was cut by 6 bases, the J end by 6 bases, with 17 bases between. Germline values: CDR1 MNHEY, CDR2 SMNVEV (reference sequence). The CDR3 loop spans 15 amino acids.

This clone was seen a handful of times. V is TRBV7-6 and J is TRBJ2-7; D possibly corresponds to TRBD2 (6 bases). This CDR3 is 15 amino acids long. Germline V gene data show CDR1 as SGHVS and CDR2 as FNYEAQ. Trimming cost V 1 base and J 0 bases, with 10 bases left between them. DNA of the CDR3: TGTGCCAGCAGCTTAGGAGGTAGCGGCTCCTACGAGCAGTACTTC. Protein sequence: CASSLGGSGSYEQYF. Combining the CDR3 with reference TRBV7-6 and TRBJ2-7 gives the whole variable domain GAGVSQSPRYKVTKRGQDVALRCDPISGHVSLYWYRQALGQGPEFLTYFNYEAQQDKSGLPNDRFSAERPEGSISTLTIQRTEQRDSAMYRCASSLGGSGSYEQYFGPGTRLTVT.

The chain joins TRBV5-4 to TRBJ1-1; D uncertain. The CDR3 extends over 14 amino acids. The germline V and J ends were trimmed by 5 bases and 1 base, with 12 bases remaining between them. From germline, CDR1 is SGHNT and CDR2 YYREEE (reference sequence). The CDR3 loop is CASSLAGKNTEAFF. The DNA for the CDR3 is TGTGCCAGCAGTCTCGCGGGGAAGAACACTGAAGCTTTCTTT. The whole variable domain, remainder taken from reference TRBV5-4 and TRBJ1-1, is ETGVTQSPTHLIKTRGQQVTLRCSSQSGHNTVSWYQQALGQGPQFIFQYYREEENGRGNFPPRFSGLQFPNYSSELNVNALELDDSALYLCASSLAGKNTEAFFGQGTRLTVV.

The CDR3 coding sequence is TGTGCTAGTGGTTTGCGCGGGGGAAGCACAGATACGCAGTATTTT. Translation: CASGLRGGSTDTQYF. The V and J genes are TRBV12-5 and TRBJ2-3, with 7 bases aligning to TRBD2. With V trimmed by 2 bases and J by 0 bases, 2 bases remained unmatched. CDR1 and CDR2 from the germline V gene are LGHNT and FRNRAP. The CDR3 is 15 residues long.

The chain's CDR3 is CASSIEQTGRNQPQHF. CDR3 sequence (DNA): TGTGCCAGTAGTATCGAACAGACAGGGAGGAATCAGCCCCAGCATTTT. The chain employs TRBV19 and TRBJ1-5, with 7 bases matching TRBD1. The junction had 9 bases not matched to a gene; V was cut back by 3 bases and J by 4 bases. Germline V gives CDR1 LNHDA, CDR2 SQIVND (reference sequence). This CDR3 has 16 amino acids.

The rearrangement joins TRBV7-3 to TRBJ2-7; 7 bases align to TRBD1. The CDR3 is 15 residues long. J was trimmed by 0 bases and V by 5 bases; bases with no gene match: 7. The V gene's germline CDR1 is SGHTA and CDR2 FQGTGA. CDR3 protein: CASSQGVSGSYEQYF. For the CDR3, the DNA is TGTGCCAGCAGCCAGGGGGTGTCGGGCTCCTACGAGCAGTACTTC.

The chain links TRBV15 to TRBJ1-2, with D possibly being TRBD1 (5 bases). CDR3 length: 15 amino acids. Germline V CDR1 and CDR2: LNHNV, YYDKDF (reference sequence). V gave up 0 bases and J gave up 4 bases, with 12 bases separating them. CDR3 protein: CATSRDVGEGYGYTF. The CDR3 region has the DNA TGTGCCACCAGCAGAGATGTGGGGGAGGGCTATGGCTACACCTTC.

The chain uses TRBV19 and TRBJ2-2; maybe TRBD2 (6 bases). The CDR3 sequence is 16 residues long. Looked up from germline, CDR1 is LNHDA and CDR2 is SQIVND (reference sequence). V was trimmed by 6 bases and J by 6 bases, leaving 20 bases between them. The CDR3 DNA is TGTGCCAGTAGGAGGCCCCTGACTAGTATGGCCGGGGAGCTGTTTTTT. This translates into CASRRPLTSMAGELFF.

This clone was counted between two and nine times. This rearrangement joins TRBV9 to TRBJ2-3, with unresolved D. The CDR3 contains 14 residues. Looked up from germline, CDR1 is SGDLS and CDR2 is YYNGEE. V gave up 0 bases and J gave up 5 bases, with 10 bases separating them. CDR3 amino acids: CASSVAHLEDTQYF. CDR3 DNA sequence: TGTGCCAGCAGCGTAGCCCACCTAGAAGATACGCAGTATTTT.

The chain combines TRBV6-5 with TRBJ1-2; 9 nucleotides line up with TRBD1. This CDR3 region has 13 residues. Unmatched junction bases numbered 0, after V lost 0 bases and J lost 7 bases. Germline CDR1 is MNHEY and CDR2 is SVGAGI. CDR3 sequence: CASSYSTGGGYTF. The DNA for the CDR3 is TGTGCCAGCAGTTACTCGACAGGGGGTGGCTACACCTTC.

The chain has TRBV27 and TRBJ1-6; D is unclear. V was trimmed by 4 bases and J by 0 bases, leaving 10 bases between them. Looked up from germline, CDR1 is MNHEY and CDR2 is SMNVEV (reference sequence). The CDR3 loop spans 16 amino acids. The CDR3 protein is CASSSPGSSYNSPLHF. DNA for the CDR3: TGTGCCAGCAGTTCACCCGGGAGCTCCTATAATTCACCCCTCCACTTT.

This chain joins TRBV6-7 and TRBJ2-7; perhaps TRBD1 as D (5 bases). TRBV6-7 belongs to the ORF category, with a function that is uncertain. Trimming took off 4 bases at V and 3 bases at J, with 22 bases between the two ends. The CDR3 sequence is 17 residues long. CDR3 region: CASSFCPPGHRFYEQYF. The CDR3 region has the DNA TGTGCCAGCAGTTTCTGTCCGCCCGGACATAGGTTCTACGAGCAGTACTTC.